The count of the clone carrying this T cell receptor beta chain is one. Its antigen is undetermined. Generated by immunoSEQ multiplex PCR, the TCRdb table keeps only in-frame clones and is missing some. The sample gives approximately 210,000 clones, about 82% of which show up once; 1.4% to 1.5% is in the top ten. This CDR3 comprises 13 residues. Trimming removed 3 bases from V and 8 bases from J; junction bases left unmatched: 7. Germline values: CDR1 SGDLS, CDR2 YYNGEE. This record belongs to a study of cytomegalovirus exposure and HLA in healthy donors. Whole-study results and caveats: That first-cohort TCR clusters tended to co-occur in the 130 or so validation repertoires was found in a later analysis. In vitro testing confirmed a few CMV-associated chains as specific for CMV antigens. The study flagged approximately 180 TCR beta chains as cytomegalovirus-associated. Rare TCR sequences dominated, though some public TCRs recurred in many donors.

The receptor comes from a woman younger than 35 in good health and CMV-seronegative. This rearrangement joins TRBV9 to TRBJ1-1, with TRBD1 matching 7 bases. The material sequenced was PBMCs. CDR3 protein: CASSGGPQGEAFF. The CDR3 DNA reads TGTGCCAGCAGCGGCGGCCCACAGGGGGAAGCTTTCTTT. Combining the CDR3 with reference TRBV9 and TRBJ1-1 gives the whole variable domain DSGVTQTPKHLITATGQRVTLRCSPRSGDLSVYWYQQSLDQGLQFLIQYYNGEERAKGNILERFSAQQFPDLHSELNLSSLELGDSALYFCASSGGPQGEAFFGQGTRLTVV.